This T cell receptor (beta chain) emerged from a study of tumor and adjacent non-tumor tissue in lung cancer. In regard to this clonotype: A read error may account for a junction end that differs from germline.

The CDR3 spans 15 residues. The germline V gene encodes CDR1 PRHDT and CDR2 FYEKMQ (reference sequence). The template was RNA from unsorted bulk tissue. More than 3 cm separated this lung sample from the edge of the tumor. A modified ARM-PCR protocol with three rounds of nested PCR amplified TCRbeta. TCRdb itself ran the multiplex PCR reads through MiXCR, one entry per CDR3 protein. The sample gives 90,000 to 100,000 distinct CDR3 sequences, less than 85% of which show up once; about 29% is in the top ten. Sequencing was carried out using distant non-tumor lung tissue. The chain uses TRBV13 and TRBJ2-3, with TRBD2 as a possible D gene (5 bases). This receptor was identified in a man aged 55 to 70 with small cell lung cancer. DNA for the CDR3: TGTGCTAGCAGCCCTAGCAAGCTGAGCACAGATACACAGTATTTT. Translating gives CASSPSKLSTDTQYF.